This T cell receptor (beta chain) was found in a study of vaccination and CD4 T cells after COVID-19. The overall study: The peptides that stimulated the cells were overlapping spike peptides from SARS-CoV-2, HCoV-NL63, HCoV-OC43 and HCoV-229E.

The Oncomine TCR Beta short-read assay was applied to DNA of cultured CD4+ T cells. From cultured CD4+ T cells, genomic DNA was extracted. TCRdb processed the PCR reads anew with MiXCR; each CDR3 protein has one entry. The sample contains about 14,000 distinct CDR3 sequences, around 38% of which appear only once. CDR1 is SEHNR and CDR2 is FQNEAQ in the germline V gene (reference sequence). J lost 2 bases, V lost 5 bases, and 12 bases had no gene match. This CDR3 contains 17 residues. About this clonotype: The antigen remains undetermined.

Treatment indicated: roughly ten-day PBMC culture with coronavirus spike peptide pools or control peptides (ViraFEST assay). ViraFEST sequenced TCRs after peptide-pool expansion of antigen-specific T cells. Per-well cultures of two million PBMCs received about 9.5 IU/ml IL-2 and approximately 9.1 ug/ml peptide pools. Sequenced: CD4+ T cells from blood, cultured in vitro. This chain joins TRBV7-9 and TRBJ2-3; 8 bases are shared with TRBD1. The TCR comes from a human donor who had recovered from COVID-19. This chain's CDR3 is CASSPSGTGLITDTQYF. As DNA, the CDR3 is TGTGCCAGCAGCCCATCCGGGACAGGCTTAATCACAGATACGCAGTATTTT.